This is a list of T cell receptor beta chains from one sample in a study of tumor and adjacent non-tumor tissue in lung cancer. TCRdb ran MiXCR on the multiplex PCR reads and lists one entry per CDR3 protein. This table has some 71,000 distinct CDR3 sequences, 72% appearing once. The sample comprised lung tumor tissue. The origin of the receptors is a woman aged 35 to 49 with non-small cell lung cancer. The CDR3 runs from the conserved cysteine through the conserved F or W. Fields, in order: V gene, J gene, clone size, D gene, CDR3 DNA, CDR3 protein. D genes are given only for firm matches. For some rows the clone size is stated as once, few or many, or as a class when expanded; others skip it.

>TRBV4-1|TRBJ1-5|NA|TRBD1
TGCGCCAGCAATCAAGACAGGGGGCGCGGCAATCAGCCCCAGCATTTT
CASNQDRGRGNQPQHF
>TRBV6-5|TRBJ1-4|NA|NA
TGTGCAAGCAGACGACAGGTTGCAACTAATGACAAACTGTTTTTT
CASRRQVATNDKLFF
>TRBV11-2|TRBJ2-7|NA|NA
TGCGTCAGCAGCTTAAGTACGGGATCCTCCTACGAGCAGTACTTC
CVSSLSTGSSYEQYF
>TRBV29-1|TRBJ2-1|NA|NA
TGCAGCATTGCTAGATTAGCGAGCTCCAATGAGCAGTTCTTC
CSIARLASSNEQFF
>TRBV7-8|TRBJ1-6|NA|TRBD1
TGTGCGAACAGCGAGACAGGGGGACTTACACCCCTCCACTTT
CANSETGGLTPLHF
>TRBV6-6|TRBJ2-1|NA|TRBD1
TGTGCCAGGAGTACCGGGACAGAGAATAATGAGCAGTTCTTC
CARSTGTENNEQFF
>TRBV29-1|TRBJ2-1|NA|TRBD2
TGCAGCATCACAAGGACTAGCGGGAGGTACAATGAGCAGTTCTTC
CSITRTSGRYNEQFF
>TRBV5-1|TRBJ1-1|few|TRBD1
TGCGCCAGCAGCTTGGAAGGGACAGGGGGCGTGAGCACTGAAGCTTTCTTT
CASSLEGTGGVSTEAFF
>TRBV5-4|TRBJ1-1|few|NA
TGTGTCAGCAGCTTGGAAGAGAATACTGAAGCTTTCTTT
CVSSLEENTEAFF
>TRBV2|TRBJ2-3|NA|TRBD1
TGTGCCAGCAGCAAGACAGGGGGGGCAGATACGCAGTATTTT
CASSKTGGADTQYF
>TRBV24-1|TRBJ2-1|many|NA
TGTGCCACCAGTGGTTCTTACTTAGCGTCGGCACAATACAATGAGCAGTTCTTC
CATSGSYLASAQYNEQFF
>TRBV6-1|TRBJ2-7|few|NA
TGTGCCAGCAGGTGGTCCTACGAGCAGTACTTC
CASRWSYEQYF
>TRBV29-1|TRBJ1-2|medium-sized|TRBD1
TGCAGCGTTGAGGGGACAGGGAATAGCTACACCTTC
CSVEGTGNSYTF
>TRBV11-2|TRBJ2-1|once|NA
TGTGCCAACAGCTTTGGCCCAGGGGAAGTCCTCTATGAGCAGTTCTTC
CANSFGPGEVLYEQFF
>TRBV11-2|TRBJ2-1|NA|NA
TGTGCCGGCAGCCCATCTTTGGCTAGCTTTCATAAGCAGTTCTTC
CAGSPSLASFHKQFF
>TRBV11-2|TRBJ2-3|few|NA
TGTACCAGTAGCTTGAATGCAGATACGCAGTATTTT
CTSSLNADTQYF
>TRBV29-1|TRBJ2-7|many|NA
TGCAGCGTTGAAACAGGGGGGGCCTACGAGCAGTACTTC
CSVETGGAYEQYF
>TRBV6-5|TRBJ2-7|once|NA
TGTGCCAGCAGTTTAACCGGGACAAGATCCTACGAGCAGTACTTC
CASSLTGTRSYEQYF
>TRBV6-1|TRBJ2-3|NA|NA
TGCGCCGGCAGTGAAGCCCTAGACCTGTCGGGGCTAGATAGGCAGTATTTT
CAGSEALDLSGLDRQYF
>TRBV6-2/TRBV6-3|TRBJ2-3|NA|TRBD1
TGTATCAGCAGCCGCGGGCCGGGACAGGGGGATTACACAGATACGCAGTATTTT
CISSRGPGQGDYTDTQYF
>TRBV11-2|TRBJ1-1|NA|NA
TGTGTCAGCAACTTAGACGGGTGGGGCTGGGGGGCTTTCTTT
CVSNLDGWGWGAFF
>TRBV18|TRBJ2-3|NA|NA
TGTGCCAGCTCACCGGGGAGCACAGATACGCGGTATTTT
CASSPGSTDTRYF
>TRBV11-2|TRBJ2-1|NA|NA
TGTACCAGCAGCCTTGGCGTAGGCTCCTACATTGAGCAGTCCTTC
CTSSLGVGSYIEQSF
>TRBV29-1|TRBJ2-3|once|NA
TGCAGCGTTGATGGGGACCCCGAGTCTAGCAGAGATACGCAGTATTTT
CSVDGDPESSRDTQYF
>TRBV24-1|TRBJ2-3|NA|NA
TGCGCCACCGGTGATTCCAGGACAGATACGCAGTATTTT
CATGDSRTDTQYF
>TRBV11-2|TRBJ2-1|NA|TRBD2
TGTGCCAGCAGTTTAGCGGGATGCCAGTTGATTTTCTATGAGCAGTTCTTC
CASSLAGCQLIFYEQFF
>TRBV14|TRBJ2-2|NA|NA
TGTGTCAGCAGAGCAGGAGGGAACACCGGGGAGCTGTTTTTT
CVSRAGGNTGELFF
>TRBV29-1|TRBJ2-3|once|NA
TGCAAGGCTCAAGGGGCTAGCACAGATACGCAGTATTTT
CKAQGASTDTQYF
>TRBV12-3/TRBV12-4|TRBJ1-5|NA|NA
TGTGCCAGCCGGGAGGGGAGTAATCAGCACCAGCATTTT
CASREGSNQHQHF
>TRBV20-1|TRBJ2-7|many|TRBD2
TGCAGTGCTAGTAGGACTAGCGGACCTTACTACGAGCAGTACTTC
CSASRTSGPYYEQYF
>TRBV11-1|TRBJ2-7|NA|NA
TGTGCCAGCGGTGTGAAGGGCGGAGTGAACGAGCAGTACTTC
CASGVKGGVNEQYF
>TRBV12-3/TRBV12-4|TRBJ2-7|NA|NA
TGTGCCAGCAGTATGGTGGACGCCTACGAGCAGTACTTC
CASSMVDAYEQYF
>TRBV11-2|TRBJ2-1|NA|NA
TGTGCCAGCAGCAAGACATTAGTTGCACTGCACAATGAGCAGTTCTTC
CASSKTLVALHNEQFF
>TRBV4-1|TRBJ2-3|NA|TRBD1
TGCGCCAGCAGCCAAGAGCCAGGGACAGATATGCAATATTTT
CASSQEPGTDMQYF
>TRBV6-1|TRBJ1-5|NA|NA
TGTACCAGCAGGGCCACAGGATTCTATCAGCCCCAGCATTTT
CTSRATGFYQPQHF
>TRBV11-3|TRBJ2-7|NA|NA
TGTGCCAGCAGTCCCGGACTACTTAACGAGCAGTACTTC
CASSPGLLNEQYF
>TRBV24-1|TRBJ2-2|NA|NA
TGTGCCACCGGTGTAGGGGGTAACACCGGGGAGCTGTTTTTT
CATGVGGNTGELFF
>TRBV10-3|TRBJ2-1|NA|NA
TGTGCCATTAAAGGGGCCAGCGCGGGCGGTGAGCAGCTCTTC
CAIKGASAGGEQLF
>TRBV29-1|TRBJ2-7|NA|NA
TGCAGCGCGAGTCGACGGAGTCTTGCCGTCTACGAGCAGTACTTC
CSASRRSLAVYEQYF
>TRBV6-6|TRBJ2-2|many|TRBD2
TGTGCCAGCAGTTCTTTGGCGGGGGGACCCGGGGAGCTGTTTTTT
CASSSLAGGPGELFF
>TRBV7-3|TRBJ2-2|NA|TRBD2
TGTGCCAGCAGCTTAACCCCTAGCGGGAGGAACACCGGGGAGCTGTTTTTT
CASSLTPSGRNTGELFF
>TRBV7-9|TRBJ2-5|NA|NA
TGTGCCAGCAGCCCCAAAGAGACCCAGTACTTC
CASSPKETQYF
>TRBV4-1|TRBJ2-1|NA|NA
TGCGCTAGCAGAATGGGGCGGGGAACTTACGATGAGCAGTTCTTC
CASRMGRGTYDEQFF
>TRBV6-2/TRBV6-3|TRBJ1-5|many|NA
TGTGCCAGCAGCGATAGCAATCAGCCCCAGCATTTT
CASSDSNQPQHF
>TRBV4-2|TRBJ1-1|many|NA
TGTGCCAGCAGCCAAGGAGAGGACGATGCTTTCTTT
CASSQGEDDAFF
>TRBV6-5|TRBJ2-1|NA|NA
TGTGCCAGCAGCCGGGGACATGGAGATCGGGATGAGCAGTCCTTC
CASSRGHGDRDEQSF
>TRBV11-2|TRBJ2-7|NA|NA
TGTGCCAGCGGCCATGGGGAACAGATGCAGTACTTC
CASGHGEQMQYF
>TRBV20-1|TRBJ1-5|NA|NA
TGCAGTGCTGATACAGGGCTGGGTCAGCCCCGGCATTTT
CSADTGLGQPRHF
>TRBV28|TRBJ2-4|NA|NA
TGTACCACTGTCGTGGGAAGTGGTAAAAACATTCAGTACTTC
CTTVVGSGKNIQYF
>TRBV7-9|TRBJ2-3|NA|TRBD2
TGTGCCAGCAGCTTAGCGAGCGGGGGTCGGGATACGCAGTTTTTT
CASSLASGGRDTQFF
>TRBV28|TRBJ1-2|few|TRBD1
TGTGTCAGCAGTTTAGCCAGGGGGGCCGGCTACACCTTC
CVSSLARGAGYTF
>TRBV6-1|TRBJ1-1|NA|TRBD1
TGTGCAAGCAAGCGGGACAGGGGTATGAACACTGAAGCTTACTTT
CASKRDRGMNTEAYF
>TRBV24-1|TRBJ2-7|NA|NA
TGTGCCACCTCGGACAGCAGATTCTACGAGCAGTACTTC
CATSDSRFYEQYF
>TRBV6-6|TRBJ2-1|NA|TRBD2
TGTGTCAACAGTTACTCCCGGGGGGGGCTAGAGAATGAGCAGTTCTTC
CVNSYSRGGLENEQFF